This T cell receptor (beta chain) emerged from a study of T cell clusters in autoimmune cytopenias. TRB amplification used 250 ng of peripheral blood genomic DNA. TRB rearrangements were amplified by touch-down multiplex PCR with mixed TRB-A/B primers. Reprocessing the multiplex PCR reads, TCRdb reports a single entry for every CDR3 protein and omits DNA. Recorded for this sample: under 7,000 distinct CDR3 sequences. This CDR3 has 13 residues. Looked up from germline, CDR1 is SGHDT and CDR2 is YYEEEE. In terms of frequency, this clonotype is medium-sized (0.01 to 0.1%). This sample was also put to use in a study of T cell repertoires in aging, cancer and after chemotherapy.

The source is a human donor in good health. Input material: peripheral blood. The chain couples TRBV5-6 to TRBJ1-2. The CDR3: CASSPAGRYGYTF.